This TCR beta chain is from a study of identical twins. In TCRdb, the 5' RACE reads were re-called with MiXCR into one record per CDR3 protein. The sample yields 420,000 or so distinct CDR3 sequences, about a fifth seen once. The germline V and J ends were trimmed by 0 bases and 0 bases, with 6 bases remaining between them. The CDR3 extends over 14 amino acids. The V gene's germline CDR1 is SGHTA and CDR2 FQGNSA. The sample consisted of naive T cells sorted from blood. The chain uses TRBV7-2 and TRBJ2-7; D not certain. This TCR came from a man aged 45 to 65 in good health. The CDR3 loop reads CASSLAENSYEQYF. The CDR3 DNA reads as TGTGCCAGCAGCTTAGCGGAGAACTCCTACGAGCAGTACTTC.